These 5 T cell receptor beta chains came from one sample sequenced in a study of CD8 T cells in ankylosing spondylitis (dated 2017 in TCRdb). Libraries were prepared through 5' RACE. These reads were obtained on an Illumina HiSeq 2500. The public reads were quality trimmed at Q25 with fastp and then assembled into clones with MiXCR by TCRdb, keeping productive beta chains. CDR3 protein duplicates are merged, each entry listing the most common genes and DNA. The table for this sample lists a few hundred thousand distinct CDR3 sequences; over 9.5% of them were counted only once. The ten largest account for under 25% of the sample. Material: blood, either unsorted or a sorted T cell fraction (not recorded which). The receptors were gathered from a male donor with ankylosing spondylitis or in good health (not recorded which).

This clonotype occurred many times. The chain couples TRBV7-8 to TRBJ2-6; D is unclear. There are 13 residues in the CDR3. With 6 bases removed from V and 4 bases from J, the gap between germline ends came to 7 bases. Germline-derived CDR1 and CDR2 are SGHVS and FQNEAQ. The CDR3 region has the DNA TGTGCCAGCAGTCGGCTAGGGGCCAACGTCCTGACTTTC. Its protein product is CASSRLGANVLTF.

The gene calls are TRBV7-3 and TRBJ2-2; 9 bases map to TRBD2. Trimming at V came to 4 bases and at J to 9 bases, leaving 12 bases not matched to a gene. The CDR3 consists of 16 residues. CDR1 and CDR2 from the germline V gene are SGHTA and FQGTGA. The DNA for the CDR3 is TGTGCCAGCAGCTCAAAGCGGGGGGATCTACACCGGGAGCTGTTTTTT. It is translated as CASSSKRGDLHRELFF.

This clonotype was counted ten times or more. The chain carries TRBV20-1 and TRBJ2-2; D may be TRBD1 (5 bases). The CDR3 is 13 residues long. V gave up 5 bases and J gave up 1 base, with 8 bases separating them. Germline values: CDR1 DFQATT, CDR2 SNEGSKA (reference sequence). CDR3 DNA: TGCAGTGCTTGGCAGGGGAACACCGGGGAGCTGTTTTTT. Translation gives CSAWQGNTGELFF.

This clonotype occurred a few times. V and J are TRBV7-2 and TRBJ1-4, with 9 bases identical to TRBD1. Unmatched junction bases numbered 5, after V lost 2 bases and J lost 10 bases. Germline V CDR1 and CDR2: SGHTA, FQGNSA. The CDR3 is made up of 14 amino acids. In DNA, the CDR3 is TGTGCCAGCAGCTTACAACAGGGGGCTGGAAAACTGTTTTTT. It specifies CASSLQQGAGKLFF. Full variable domain (remainder filled in from reference TRBV7-2 and TRBJ1-4): GAGVSQSPSNKVTEKGKDVELRCDPISGHTALYWYRQSLGQGLEFLIYFQGNSAPDKSGLPSDRFSAERTGGSVSTLTIQRTQQEDSAVYLCASSLQQGAGKLFFGSGTQLSVL.

This clonotype was counted at least ten times. V gene TRBV6-1 combines with J gene TRBJ1-3; no definite D call. V lost 2 bases to trimming and J lost 0 bases, with 11 bases between them. Germline values: CDR1 MNHNS, CDR2 SASEGT. The CDR3 is 16 residues long. CDR3 coding DNA: TGTGCCAGCAGTGAAAGAAACGAGCTCTCTGGAAACACCATATATTTT. Amino acids: CASSERNELSGNTIYF.